This TCR beta chain was documented in a study of response to subunit inactivated influenza vaccine. MiXCR, applied by TCRdb to the RT-PCR reads, yields one record per CDR3 protein. The sample carries about 610,000 distinct CDR3 sequences, 14% recorded once. The CDR3 spans 16 residues. The ends lost 2 bases at V and 3 bases at J; junction bases unmatched: 7. CDR1 and CDR2 (germline): GTSNPN, SVGIG (reference sequence). The chain couples TRBV30 to TRBJ2-2; TRBD1 aligns across 9 bases. The clonotype originates from a man aged 50-60 years who received an inactivated influenza vaccine. The sequencing here drew on PBMCs from blood, taken roughly 12 days after vaccination. The CDR3 spells CAWSLGTGLDTGELFF. The CDR3 DNA sequence: TGTGCCTGGAGTCTAGGGACAGGGCTTGACACCGGGGAGCTGTTTTTT.